The 8 T cell receptor beta chains given below trace back to one sample, sequenced in a study of neurological immune-mediated disorders. TCRdb redid the calling of the 5' RACE reads with MiXCR, one entry per CDR3 protein. Among 40,000 to 45,000 distinct CDR3 sequences, roughly an eighth were seen once, and the ten largest hold 1.3%. Material for sequencing was PBMCs. Receptor source: a female donor in good health.

This clonotype came up many times. Written as DNA, the CDR3 is TGTGCCAGCGAGGGCCGACGAACTGAAGCTTTCTTT. Protein product: CASEGRRTEAFF. The chain is built from TRBV6-5 and TRBJ1-1; D is ambiguous. This CDR3 has 12 amino acids. The germline gives CDR1 MNHEY, CDR2 SVGAGI. The germline V and J ends were trimmed by 8 bases and 5 bases, with 12 bases remaining between them.

This clonotype was seen repeatedly, ten times or more. The rearrangement uses TRBV5-8 and TRBJ2-7, with D unresolved. The CDR3 is 13 residues long. Germline V gives CDR1 SGHTS, CDR2 YDEGEE. The ends were cut back, 2 bases at V and 6 bases at J, with 12 bases in the middle. The CDR3 DNA reads as TGTGCCAGCAGCTTCAGAAAACTCGGCGAGCAGTACTTC. Translated: CASSFRKLGEQYF.

The sample holds many counts of this clonotype. The rearrangement joins TRBV5-1 to TRBJ1-5; TRBD1 matches at 7 bases. Looked up from germline, CDR1 is SGHRS and CDR2 is YFSETQ. CDR3 length: 15 residues. The V gene end was trimmed by 5 bases and the J gene end by 5 bases; junction bases not matched to a gene: 10. As DNA, the CDR3 is TGCGCCAGCAGATACGTTACAGGGGCCGATCAGCCCCAGCATTTT. This sequence encodes CASRYVTGADQPQHF.

Ten or more counts support this clonotype. The J gene is TRBJ1-2, the V gene TRBV27, with 10 bases that match TRBD1. From germline, CDR1 is MNHEY and CDR2 SMNVEV (reference sequence). V lost 7 bases, J lost 3 bases, and 8 bases stayed unmatched. This CDR3 contains 15 residues. The CDR3 here is CASTESTGGHYGYTF. The CDR3 nucleotides are TGTGCCAGCACTGAATCGACAGGGGGCCACTATGGCTACACCTTC.

This clonotype was detected ten times or more. CDR3 sequence (DNA): TGTGCCAGCAGTTTAGGGGGTGGGGCCAACGTCCTGACTTTC. Protein sequence: CASSLGGGANVLTF. The chain couples TRBV12-3 or TRBV12-4 to TRBJ2-6; no clear D. The CDR3 spans 14 residues. V was shortened by 1 base and J by 3 bases, with 4 bases between the two germline ends.

This clonotype was found many times. V usage is TRBV7-9 and J usage is TRBJ2-1; 10 bases match TRBD1. V was pared by 0 bases and J by 5 bases, with 1 base of the junction left unmatched. The CDR3 totals 15 residues. Germline CDR1 reads SEHNR; CDR2 reads FQNEAQ (reference sequence). DNA of the CDR3: TGTGCCAGCAGCTTAGCCGGGACAGGGGACAATGAGCAGTTCTTC. As protein: CASSLAGTGDNEQFF.

This clonotype has a count of ten or more. The rearrangement joins TRBV20-1 to TRBJ2-5; perhaps D is TRBD1 or TRBD2 (6 bases each). The CDR3 totals 14 residues. In germline, CDR1 is DFQATT, CDR2 SNEGSKA (reference sequence). V dropped 3 bases and J dropped 3 bases, with 14 bases sitting between them. The CDR3 DNA sequence: TGCAGTGCTAGCGCTGTGGGGGGCGAAGAGACCCAGTACTTC. Amino acids: CSASAVGGEETQYF.

By its share, this clonotype is medium-sized. V and J are TRBV15 and TRBJ2-7; maybe TRBD2 (6 bases). The CDR3 covers 15 residues. Germline assignment: CDR1 LNHNV and CDR2 YYDKDF (reference sequence). V was clipped by 5 bases and J by 4 bases, with 18 bases between them. CDR3 protein: CATSPSIEGGYEQYF. The CDR3 DNA is TGTGCCACCAGCCCAAGTATTGAGGGAGGATACGAGCAGTACTTC.